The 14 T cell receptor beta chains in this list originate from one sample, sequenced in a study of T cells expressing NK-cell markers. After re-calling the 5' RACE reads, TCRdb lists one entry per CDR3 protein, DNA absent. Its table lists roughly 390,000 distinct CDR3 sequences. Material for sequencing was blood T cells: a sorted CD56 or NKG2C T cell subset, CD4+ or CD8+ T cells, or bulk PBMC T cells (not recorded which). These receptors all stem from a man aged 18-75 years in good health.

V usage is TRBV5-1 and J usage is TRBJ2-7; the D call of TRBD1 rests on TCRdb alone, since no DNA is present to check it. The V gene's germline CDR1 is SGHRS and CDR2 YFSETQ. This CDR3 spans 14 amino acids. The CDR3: CASEPGTPPYEQYF.

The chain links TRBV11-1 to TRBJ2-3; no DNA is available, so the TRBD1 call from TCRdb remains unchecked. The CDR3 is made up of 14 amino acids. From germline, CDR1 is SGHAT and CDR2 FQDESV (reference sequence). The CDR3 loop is CASAAGTGTDTQYF.

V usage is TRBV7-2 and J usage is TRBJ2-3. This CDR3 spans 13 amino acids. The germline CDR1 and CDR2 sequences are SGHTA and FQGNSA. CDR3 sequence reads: CASSYLGKDTQYF.

CDR3 protein: CASTSGTGWNSPLHF. V is TRBV12-3 or TRBV12-4 and J is TRBJ1-6; the D call from TCRdb, TRBD1, cannot be confirmed without DNA. The CDR3 covers 15 residues.

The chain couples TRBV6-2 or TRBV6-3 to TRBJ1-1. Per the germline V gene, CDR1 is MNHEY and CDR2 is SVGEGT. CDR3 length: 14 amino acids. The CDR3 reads CASKSQLLGTEAFF.

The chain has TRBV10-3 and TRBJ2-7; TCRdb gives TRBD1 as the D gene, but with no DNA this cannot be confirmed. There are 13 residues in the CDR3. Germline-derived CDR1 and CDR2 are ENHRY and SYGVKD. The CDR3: CARPGVRSYEQYF.

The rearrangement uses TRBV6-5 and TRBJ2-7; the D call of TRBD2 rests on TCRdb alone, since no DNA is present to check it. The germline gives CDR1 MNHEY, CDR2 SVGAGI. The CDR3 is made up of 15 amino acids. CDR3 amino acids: CASSSPRDFAYEQYF.

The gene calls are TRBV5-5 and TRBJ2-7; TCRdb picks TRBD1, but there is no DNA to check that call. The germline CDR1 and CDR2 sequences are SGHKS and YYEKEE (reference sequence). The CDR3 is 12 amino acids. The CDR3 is CASSPWTAVEYF.

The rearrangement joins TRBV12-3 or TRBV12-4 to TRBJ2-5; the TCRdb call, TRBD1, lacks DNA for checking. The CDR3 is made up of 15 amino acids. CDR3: CASRPGGLYGETQYF.

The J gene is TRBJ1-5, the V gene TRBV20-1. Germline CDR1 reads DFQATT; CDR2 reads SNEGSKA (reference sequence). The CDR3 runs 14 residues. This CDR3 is CSASQTVSNQPQHF.

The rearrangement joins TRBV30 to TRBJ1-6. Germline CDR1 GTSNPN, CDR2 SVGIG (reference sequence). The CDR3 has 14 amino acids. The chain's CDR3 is CAWHKGLSNSPLHF.

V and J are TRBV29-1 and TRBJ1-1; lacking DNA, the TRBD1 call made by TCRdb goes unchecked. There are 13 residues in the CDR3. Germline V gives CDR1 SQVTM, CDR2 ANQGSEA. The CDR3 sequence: CSAGKGEVTEAFF.

The chain's CDR3 is CSARDLGILIYNSPLHF. The rearrangement uses TRBV20-1 and TRBJ1-6. Germline V gene lookup returns CDR1 DFQATT and CDR2 SNEGSKA (reference sequence). CDR3 length: 17 amino acids.

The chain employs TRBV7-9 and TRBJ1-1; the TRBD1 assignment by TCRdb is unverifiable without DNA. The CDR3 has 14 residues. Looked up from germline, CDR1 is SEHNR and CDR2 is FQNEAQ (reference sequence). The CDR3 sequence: CASSLESSGERAFF.